This entry lists 23 T cell receptor beta chains sequenced from one sample in a study of shared clonotypes between healthy human individuals. Here immunoSEQ multiplex PCR was the method, and the copy in TCRdb shows in-frame clones only, minus some. Of around 510,000 clones listed, around 95% were seen once; the top ten hold approximately 0.06%. Sequencing used naive CD4+ T cells sorted from blood. Documented subset: CD45RA+ positively selected. The receptors here all came from a woman under 40 in good health.

The rearrangement joins TRBV5-8 to TRBJ1-2; 9 bases are shared with TRBD1. The CDR3 has 17 residues. V was pared by 0 bases and J by 0 bases, with 6 bases of the junction left unmatched. Germline lookup yields CDR1 SGHTS and CDR2 YDEGEE. CDR3: CASSLVGGTGSNYGYTF. In nucleotides, the CDR3 is TGTGCCAGCAGCTTGGTTGGGGGGACAGGGTCTAACTATGGCTACACCTTC. The variable domain in full, with the rest retrieved from reference TRBV5-8 and TRBJ1-2, is EAGVTQSPTHLIKTRGQQATLRCSPISGHTSVYWYQQALGLGLQFLLWYDEGEERNRGNFPPRFSGRQFPNYSSELNVNALELEDSALYLCASSLVGGTGSNYGYTFGSGTRLTVV.

J is TRBJ1-1 and V is TRBV28; unclear D gene. V was clipped by 6 bases and J by 0 bases, with 8 bases between them. The germline V gene has CDR1 MDHEN and CDR2 SYDVKM. This CDR3 is 13 amino acids long. The CDR3: CASSGSMNTEAFF. Here the CDR3 DNA reads TGTGCCAGCAGCGGGTCCATGAACACTGAAGCTTTCTTT. The full variable domain, rest sourced from reference TRBV28 and TRBJ1-1, is DVKVTQSSRYLVKRTGEKVFLECVQDMDHENMFWYRQDPGLGLRLIYFSYDVKMKEKGDIPEGYSVSREKKERFSLILESASTNQTSMYLCASSGSMNTEAFFGQGTRLTVV.

The J gene is TRBJ2-2, the V gene TRBV5-1, with D maybe TRBD2 (5 bases). V was cut by 0 bases and J by 5 bases, with 14 bases left in between. The CDR3 consists of 16 residues. Germline values: CDR1 SGHRS, CDR2 YFSETQ. In DNA, the CDR3 is TGCGCCAGCAGCTTGGTGCCCGGGGTTGGGACCGGGGAGCTGTTTTTT. Its protein product is CASSLVPGVGTGELFF.

V gene TRBV15 combines with J gene TRBJ2-7, with 10 bases lining up with TRBD2. V gave up 1 base and J gave up 5 bases; unmatched junction bases: 11. The CDR3 is 17 amino acids. The germline CDR1 and CDR2 sequences are LNHNV and YYDKDF (reference sequence). The CDR3 protein is CATSRGASGSTLHEQYF. For the CDR3, the DNA is TGTGCCACCAGCAGAGGGGCTAGCGGGAGTACTTTACACGAGCAGTACTTC.

This clone was recorded only once. The V gene is TRBV7-9, the J gene TRBJ1-6; 8 bases fit TRBD1. Germline trimming cut 4 bases from V and 7 bases from J; bases unmatched to any gene: 3. Germline V gene data show CDR1 as SEHNR and CDR2 as FQNEAQ (reference sequence). The CDR3 sequence is 14 residues long. The chain's CDR3 is CASSYGQGNSPLHF. Here the CDR3 DNA reads TGTGCCAGCAGCTATGGACAGGGAAATTCACCCCTCCACTTT. Drawing the rest from reference TRBV7-9 and TRBJ1-6, the complete variable domain is DTGVSQNPRHKITKRGQNVTFRCDPISEHNRLYWYRQTLGQGPEFLTYFQNEAQLEKSRLLSDRFSAERPKGSFSTLEIQRTEQGDSAMYLCASSYGQGNSPLHFGNGTRLTVT.

The chain carries TRBV28 and TRBJ2-7, with TRBD2 as a possible D gene (5 bases). V lost 4 bases and J 2 bases, leaving 15 bases between the germline ends. The CDR3 is 15 amino acids. Germline V lookup: CDR1 MDHEN, CDR2 SYDVKM. The CDR3 is CASSSRGSATYEQYF. The CDR3 nucleotides are TGTGCCAGCAGTTCTCGAGGGTCGGCTACCTACGAGCAGTACTTC.

The chain employs TRBV7-2 and TRBJ1-4, with 9 bases identical to TRBD1. V shed 4 bases, J shed 0 bases, and the junction held 6 bases outside the gene matches. The CDR3 is 17 residues long. Germline CDR1 and CDR2: SGHTA and FQGNSA. The CDR3: CASSWGQGGATNEKLFF. As DNA, the CDR3 is TGTGCCAGCAGCTGGGGACAGGGAGGAGCAACTAATGAAAAACTGTTTTTT.

This rearrangement joins TRBV4-1 to TRBJ2-7; no clear D gene. This CDR3 spans 16 amino acids. With 1 base removed from V and 2 bases from J, the gap between germline ends came to 15 bases. Germline V gives CDR1 MGHRA, CDR2 YSYEKL. The CDR3, as DNA: TGCGCCAGCAGCCAAGGAGCTGGGGATTATGCCTACGAGCAGTACTTC. It specifies CASSQGAGDYAYEQYF.

The chain uses TRBV6-5 and TRBJ2-3; the D is unclear. V was trimmed by 6 bases and J by 0 bases, leaving 7 bases between them. Germline values: CDR1 MNHEY, CDR2 SVGAGI. The CDR3 contains 13 residues. The CDR3 sequence is CASRPRSTDTQYF. The CDR3 DNA follows: TGTGCCAGCAGACCCAGGAGCACAGATACGCAGTATTTT.

This chain connects TRBV28 to TRBJ1-1, with 9 bases aligning to TRBD1. Germline-derived CDR1 and CDR2 are MDHEN and SYDVKM. The CDR3 sequence is 15 residues long. J gave up 8 bases and V 2 bases, and 9 bases lay outside the gene matches. The CDR3: CASSLRPGTGLEAFF. The CDR3 DNA sequence: TGTGCCAGCAGTTTACGTCCCGGGACAGGGTTAGAAGCTTTCTTT.

V is TRBV2 and J is TRBJ1-5; a possible D gene is TRBD1 (5 bases). Deletions cut 1 base from V and 4 bases from J, with 8 bases between. The CDR3 extends over 14 amino acids. Germline CDR1 is SNHLY and CDR2 is FYNNEI. The CDR3 coding sequence is TGTGCCAGCAGTGAAGGGGGCGGGAATCAGCCCCAGCATTTT. It translates to CASSEGGGNQPQHF.

This chain joins TRBV19 and TRBJ2-1, with D possibly TRBD2 on 5 matching bases. Germline V gene lookup returns CDR1 LNHDA and CDR2 SQIVND (reference sequence). The CDR3 length is 15 residues. V lost 4 bases to trimming and J lost 5 bases, with 15 bases between them. CDR3 coding DNA: TGTGCCAGTAGTACCCTTAGCGCCGTCAACAATGAGCAGTTCTTC. Protein: CASSTLSAVNNEQFF.

The J gene is TRBJ2-4, the V gene TRBV20-1; no definite D call. V was pared by 6 bases and J by 0 bases, with 3 bases between. The germline CDR1 and CDR2 sequences are DFQATT and SNEGSKA (reference sequence). This CDR3 has 11 residues. In nucleotides, the CDR3 is TGCAGTGCAGGAGCCAAAAACATTCAGTACTTC. This codes for CSAGAKNIQYF.

The chain is built from TRBV28 and TRBJ2-7; TRBD1 aligns across 8 bases. The CDR3 is 15 residues long. The V segment lost 3 bases and the J segment 1 base; nucleotides outside the gene matches: 5. Germline values: CDR1 MDHEN, CDR2 SYDVKM. The CDR3 region is CASSFSGTGSYEQYF. CDR3 nucleotides: TGTGCCAGCAGTTTCTCCGGGACAGGATCCTACGAGCAGTACTTC.

The chain employs TRBV7-9 and TRBJ2-5, with D possibly being TRBD1 (7 bases). The CDR3 extends over 19 amino acids. V gave up 5 bases and J gave up 3 bases, with 28 bases separating them. CDR1 and CDR2 from the germline V gene are SEHNR and FQNEAQ (reference sequence). The CDR3 region is CASSLTRGSQRGLEETQYF. The CDR3 coding sequence is TGTGCCAGCAGCCTCACCAGGGGGAGTCAGAGGGGACTCGAAGAGACCCAGTACTTC.

V and J are TRBV7-8 and TRBJ2-7; tentatively, D is TRBD2 (6 bases). CDR3 length equals 15 residues. V was shortened by 1 base and J by 3 bases, with 13 bases between the two germline ends. Germline loops: CDR1 SGHVS, CDR2 FQNEAQ. The CDR3 loop reads CASSLGGGVDYEQYF. The CDR3 coding sequence is TGTGCCAGCAGCTTAGGTGGAGGGGTTGACTACGAGCAGTACTTC.

The rearrangement links TRBV7-9 to TRBJ2-7, with 9 bases identical to TRBD1. The CDR3 extends over 13 amino acids. J lost 5 bases, V lost 6 bases, and 5 bases had no gene match. CDR1 and CDR2 (germline): SEHNR, FQNEAQ (reference sequence). In DNA form, the CDR3 reads TGTGCCAGCAGGGGACAGGGCCTCAACGAGCAGTACTTC. It translates to CASRGQGLNEQYF.

This clone was recorded only once. J is TRBJ2-7 and V is TRBV11-2, with 7 bases identical to TRBD2. Germline loops: CDR1 SGHAT, CDR2 FQNNGV. The CDR3 is 15 residues long. V shed 5 bases and J 3 bases; nucleotides not matched to a gene: 10. The CDR3, as DNA: TGTGCCAGCAGCCCCTCGACTAGCCTTAGCTACGAGCAGTACTTC. Encoded protein: CASSPSTSLSYEQYF.

This chain uses TRBV11-1 with TRBJ2-5, with D possibly TRBD2 on 5 matching bases. The end of the DNA is better explained by TRBJ2-7, so the J call may be wrong. Germline CDR1 and CDR2: SGHAT and FQDESV (reference sequence). This CDR3 is built from 15 residues. CDR3 nucleotides: TGTGCCAGCAGCAAACGCCCCCGGACTTACTACGAGCAGTACTTC. Amino acids: CASSKRPRTYYEQYF.

The chain combines TRBV25-1 with TRBJ2-6; 7 bases fit TRBD1. The CDR3 length is 18 residues. CDR1 and CDR2 from the germline V gene are MGHDK and SYGVNS. V shed 1 base and J 0 bases; nucleotides not matched to a gene: 6. The DNA for the CDR3 is TGTGCCAGCAGTGAATTCGGGACAGCGGTCTCTGGGGCCAACGTCCTGACTTTC. Translating it yields CASSEFGTAVSGANVLTF. The full variable domain, completed using reference TRBV25-1 and TRBJ2-6, is EADIYQTPRYLVIGTGKKITLECSQTMGHDKMYWYQQDPGMELHLIHYSYGVNSTEKGDLSSESTVSRIRTEHFPLTLESARPSHTSQYLCASSEFGTAVSGANVLTFGAGSRLTVL.

Notes on this clone: The same CDR3 arises from other DNA sequences in this sample as well. This rearrangement joins TRBV19 to TRBJ1-1, with no clear D. The CDR3 totals 13 residues. The V gene's germline CDR1 is LNHDA and CDR2 SQIVND (reference sequence). Trimming stripped 3 bases from V and 0 bases from J, with 5 bases between. DNA for the CDR3: TGTGCCAGTAGTATGAGTCTGAACACTGAAGCTTTCTTT. As protein: CASSMSLNTEAFF.

This clone was seen a single time. The rearrangement links TRBV7-9 to TRBJ1-2; no definite D call. V was pared by 4 bases and J by 7 bases, with 16 bases between. In germline, CDR1 is SEHNR, CDR2 FQNEAQ (reference sequence). The CDR3 has 14 amino acids. The CDR3 bases are TGTGCCAGCAGCTACACCCCCCCCGAATCTGGCTACACCTTC. This translates into CASSYTPPESGYTF.

The CDR3 DNA sequence: TGTGCCAGCAGTGAAGGGCTGGGGGTGAGCACTGAAGCTTTCTTT. This encodes CASSEGLGVSTEAFF. V usage is TRBV25-1 and J usage is TRBJ1-1; TRBD1 might be the D (5 bases). The CDR3 loop spans 15 amino acids. V was trimmed by 2 bases and J by 4 bases, leaving 14 bases between them. Germline CDR1 MGHDK, CDR2 SYGVNS.